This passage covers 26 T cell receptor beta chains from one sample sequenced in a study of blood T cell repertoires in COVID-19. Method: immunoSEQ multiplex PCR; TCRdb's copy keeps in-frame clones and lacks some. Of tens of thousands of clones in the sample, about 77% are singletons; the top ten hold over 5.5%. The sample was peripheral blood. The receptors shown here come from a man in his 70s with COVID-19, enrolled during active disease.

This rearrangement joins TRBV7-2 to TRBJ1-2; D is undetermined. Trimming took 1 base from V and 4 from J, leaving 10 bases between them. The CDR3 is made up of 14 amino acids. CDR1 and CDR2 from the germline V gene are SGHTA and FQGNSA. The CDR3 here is CASSLETSSYGYTF. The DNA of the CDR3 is TGTGCCAGCAGCTTAGAGACATCTTCCTATGGCTACACCTTC.

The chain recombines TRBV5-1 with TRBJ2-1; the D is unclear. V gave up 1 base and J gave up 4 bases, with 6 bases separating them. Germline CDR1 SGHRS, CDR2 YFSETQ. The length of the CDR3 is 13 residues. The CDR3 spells CASSLNSYNEQFF. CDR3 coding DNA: TGCGCCAGCAGCTTGAACAGTTACAATGAGCAGTTCTTC.

The CDR3 region has the DNA TGTGCCAGCAACCTCGGCCACGGTGGGAGGGCCGTCACCGGGGAGCTGTTTTTT. Protein: CASNLGHGGRAVTGELFF. The V and J genes are TRBV7-3 and TRBJ2-2; 7 bases match TRBD2. There are 18 residues in the CDR3. Trimming cost V 7 bases and J 4 bases; bases outside gene matches: 18. Germline CDR1 and CDR2: SGHTA and FQGTGA.

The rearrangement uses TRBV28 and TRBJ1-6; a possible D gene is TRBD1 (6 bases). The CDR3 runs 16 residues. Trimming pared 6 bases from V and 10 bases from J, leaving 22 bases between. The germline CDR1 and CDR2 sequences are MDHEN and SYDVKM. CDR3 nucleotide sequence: TGTGCCAGCAGGTCCGCCCGCGGGGGGCTGATGTCACCCCTCCACTTT. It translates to CASRSARGGLMSPLHF.

In nucleotides, the CDR3 is TGTGCCAGCAGTCTAAACAGGGATGGCAATCAGCCCCAGCATTTT. Translation: CASSLNRDGNQPQHF. The rearrangement links TRBV6-5 to TRBJ1-5, with D tentatively TRBD1 (6 bases). The CDR3 has 15 amino acids. The germline V gene encodes CDR1 MNHEY and CDR2 SVGAGI. V lost 5 bases and J 2 bases, leaving 13 bases between the germline ends.

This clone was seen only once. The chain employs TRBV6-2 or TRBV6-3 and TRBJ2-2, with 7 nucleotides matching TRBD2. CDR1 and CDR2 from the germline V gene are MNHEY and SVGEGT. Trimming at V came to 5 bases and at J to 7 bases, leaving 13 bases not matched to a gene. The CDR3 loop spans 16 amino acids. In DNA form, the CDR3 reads TGTGCCAGCAGTCCCCCGGGACTATACCAAGGCGGGGAGCTGTTTTTT. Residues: CASSPPGLYQGGELFF.

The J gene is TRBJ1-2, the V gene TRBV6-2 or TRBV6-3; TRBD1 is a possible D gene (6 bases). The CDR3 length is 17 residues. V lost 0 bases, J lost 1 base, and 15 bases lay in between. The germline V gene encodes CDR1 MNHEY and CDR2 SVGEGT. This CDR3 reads CASSYSAGAGGNYGYTF. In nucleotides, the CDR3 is TGTGCCAGCAGTTACTCTGCAGGGGCCGGTGGTAACTATGGCTACACCTTC.

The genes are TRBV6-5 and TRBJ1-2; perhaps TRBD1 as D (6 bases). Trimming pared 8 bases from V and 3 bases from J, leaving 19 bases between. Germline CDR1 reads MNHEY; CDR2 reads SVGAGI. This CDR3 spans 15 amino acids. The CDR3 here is CASAAGGGSYYGYTF. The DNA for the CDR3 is TGTGCCAGCGCGGCCGGTGGGGGCAGCTACTATGGCTACACCTTC.

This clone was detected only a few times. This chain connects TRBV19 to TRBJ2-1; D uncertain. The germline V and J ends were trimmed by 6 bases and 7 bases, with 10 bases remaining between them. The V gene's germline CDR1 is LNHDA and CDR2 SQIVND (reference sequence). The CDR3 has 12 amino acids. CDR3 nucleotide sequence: TGTGCCAGTAGCGGGTTGGGTAATGAGCAGTTCTTC. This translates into CASSGLGNEQFF. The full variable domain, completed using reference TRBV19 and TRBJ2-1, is DGGITQSPKYLFRKEGQNVTLSCEQNLNHDAMYWYRQDPGQGLRLIYYSQIVNDFQKGDIAEGYSVSREKKESFPLTVTSAQKNPTAFYLCASSGLGNEQFFGPGTRLTVL.

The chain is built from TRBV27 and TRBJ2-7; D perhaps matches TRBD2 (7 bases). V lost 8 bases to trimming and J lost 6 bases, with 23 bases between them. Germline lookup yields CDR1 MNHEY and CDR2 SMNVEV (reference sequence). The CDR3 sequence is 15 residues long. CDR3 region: CASSLAIGGGFEQYF. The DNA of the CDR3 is TGTGCCAGCTCCCTAGCGATAGGCGGGGGCTTCGAGCAGTACTTC.

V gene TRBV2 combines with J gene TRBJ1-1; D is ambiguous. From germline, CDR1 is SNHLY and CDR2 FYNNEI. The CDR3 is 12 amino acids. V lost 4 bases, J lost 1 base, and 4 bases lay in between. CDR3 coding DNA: TGTGCCAGCAGTGCGGGGAACACTGAAGCTTTCTTT. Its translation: CASSAGNTEAFF.

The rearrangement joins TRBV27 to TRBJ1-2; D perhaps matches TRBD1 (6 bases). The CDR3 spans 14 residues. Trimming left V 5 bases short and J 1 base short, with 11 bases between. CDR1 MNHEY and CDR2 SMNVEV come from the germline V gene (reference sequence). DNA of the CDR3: TGTGCCAGCAGTGGGGTCAGGGGTAACTATGGCTACACCTTC. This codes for CASSGVRGNYGYTF.

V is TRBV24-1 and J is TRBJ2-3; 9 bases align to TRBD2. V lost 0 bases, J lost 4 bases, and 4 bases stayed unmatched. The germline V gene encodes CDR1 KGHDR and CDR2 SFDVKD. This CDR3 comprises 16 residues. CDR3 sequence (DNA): TGTGCCACCAGTGATTTGATCGCGGGAGGGCCAGATACGCAGTATTTT. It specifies CATSDLIAGGPDTQYF.

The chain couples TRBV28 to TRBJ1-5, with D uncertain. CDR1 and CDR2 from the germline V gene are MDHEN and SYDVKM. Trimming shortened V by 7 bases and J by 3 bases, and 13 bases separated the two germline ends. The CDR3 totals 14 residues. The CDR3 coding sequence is TGTGCCAGCAACCCCCGACACAACAATCAGCCCCAGCATTTT. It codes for CASNPRHNNQPQHF.

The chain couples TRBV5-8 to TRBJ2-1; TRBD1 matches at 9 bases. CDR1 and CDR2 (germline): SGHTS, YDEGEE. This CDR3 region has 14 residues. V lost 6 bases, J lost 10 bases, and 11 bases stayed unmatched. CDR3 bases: TGTGCCAGCACCTCCGGGACAGGGCTTCCAGAGCAGTTCTTC. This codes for CASTSGTGLPEQFF.

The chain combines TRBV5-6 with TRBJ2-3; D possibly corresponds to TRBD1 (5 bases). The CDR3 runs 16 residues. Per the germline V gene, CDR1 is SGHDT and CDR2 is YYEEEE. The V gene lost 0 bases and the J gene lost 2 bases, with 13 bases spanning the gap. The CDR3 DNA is TGTGCCAGCAGCTTGGATGGCAGGGTTTTCACAGATACGCAGTATTTT. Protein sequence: CASSLDGRVFTDTQYF.

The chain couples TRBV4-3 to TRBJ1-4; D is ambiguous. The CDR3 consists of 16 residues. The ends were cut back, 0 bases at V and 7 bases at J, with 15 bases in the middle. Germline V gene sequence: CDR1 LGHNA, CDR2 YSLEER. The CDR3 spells CASSQDSYPGGEKLFF. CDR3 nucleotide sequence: TGCGCCAGCAGCCAAGATTCATACCCCGGAGGTGAAAAACTGTTTTTT.

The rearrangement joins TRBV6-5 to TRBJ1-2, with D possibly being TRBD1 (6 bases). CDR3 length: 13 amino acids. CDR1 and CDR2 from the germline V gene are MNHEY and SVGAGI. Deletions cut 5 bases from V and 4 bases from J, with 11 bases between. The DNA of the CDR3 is TGTGCCAGCAGTCGGGACAAGTCCTATGGCTACACCTTC. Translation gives CASSRDKSYGYTF.

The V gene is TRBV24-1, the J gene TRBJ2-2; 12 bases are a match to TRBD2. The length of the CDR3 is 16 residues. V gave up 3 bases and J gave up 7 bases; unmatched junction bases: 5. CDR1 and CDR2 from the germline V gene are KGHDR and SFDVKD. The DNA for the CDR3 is TGTGCCACCAGTGATCTGACTAGCGGGAGAGACGGGGAGCTGTTTTTT. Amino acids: CATSDLTSGRDGELFF.

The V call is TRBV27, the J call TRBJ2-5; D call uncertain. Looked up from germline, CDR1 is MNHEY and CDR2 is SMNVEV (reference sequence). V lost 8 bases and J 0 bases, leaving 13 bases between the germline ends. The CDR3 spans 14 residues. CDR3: CASGSQANQETQYF. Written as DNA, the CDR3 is TGTGCCAGCGGCTCCCAAGCGAACCAAGAGACCCAGTACTTC.

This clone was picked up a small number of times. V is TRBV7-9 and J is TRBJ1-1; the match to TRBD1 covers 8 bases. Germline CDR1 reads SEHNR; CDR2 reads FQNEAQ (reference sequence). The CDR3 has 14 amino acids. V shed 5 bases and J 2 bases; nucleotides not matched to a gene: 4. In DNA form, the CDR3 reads TGTGCCAGCAGCCAAGGACAGGGAAACACTGAAGCTTTCTTT. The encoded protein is CASSQGQGNTEAFF.

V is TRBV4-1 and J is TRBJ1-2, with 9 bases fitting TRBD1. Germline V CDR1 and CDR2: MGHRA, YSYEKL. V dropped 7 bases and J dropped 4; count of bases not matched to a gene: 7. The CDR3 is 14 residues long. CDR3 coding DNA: TGCGCCAGCAAACAGGGGGCCCTTACCTATGGCTACACCTTC. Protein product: CASKQGALTYGYTF.

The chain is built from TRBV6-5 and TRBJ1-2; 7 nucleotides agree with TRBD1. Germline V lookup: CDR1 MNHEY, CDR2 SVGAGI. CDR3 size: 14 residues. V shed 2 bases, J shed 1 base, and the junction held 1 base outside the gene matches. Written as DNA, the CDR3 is TGTGCCAGCAGTTACGGGACAGTTAACTATGGCTACACCTTC. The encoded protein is CASSYGTVNYGYTF.

The DNA for the CDR3 is TGTGCCAGCAGTTTAAGTGTCCTTACGGAGGGGTCCTACAATGAGCAGTTCTTC. Protein sequence: CASSLSVLTEGSYNEQFF. This chain joins TRBV28 and TRBJ2-1; a possible D gene is TRBD2 (6 bases). Germline V gene sequence: CDR1 MDHEN, CDR2 SYDVKM. The V gene lost 2 bases and the J gene lost 1 base, with 18 bases spanning the gap. CDR3 length: 18 residues.

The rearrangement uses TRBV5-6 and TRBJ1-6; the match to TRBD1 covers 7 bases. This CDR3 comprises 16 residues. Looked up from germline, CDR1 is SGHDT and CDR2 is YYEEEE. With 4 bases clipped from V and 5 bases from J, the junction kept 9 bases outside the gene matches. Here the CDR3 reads CASSPVDRFDNSPLHF. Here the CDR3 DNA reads TGTGCCAGCAGCCCGGTGGACAGGTTCGATAATTCACCCCTCCACTTT.

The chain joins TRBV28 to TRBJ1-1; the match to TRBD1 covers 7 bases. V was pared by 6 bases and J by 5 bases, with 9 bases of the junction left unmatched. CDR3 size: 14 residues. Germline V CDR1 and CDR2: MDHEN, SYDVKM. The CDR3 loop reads CASSARGRETEAFF. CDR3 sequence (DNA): TGTGCCAGCAGCGCAAGGGGGCGAGAAACTGAAGCTTTCTTT.